This T cell receptor beta chain stems from a study of T cells in pancreatic ductal adenocarcinoma. No neoadjuvant therapy was given to the selected pancreatic ductal adenocarcinoma patients before their surgery. V gave up 4 bases and J gave up 9 bases, with 11 bases separating them. The CDR3 extends over 12 amino acids. CDR1 SGHDT and CDR2 YYEEEE come from the germline V gene. On this clone: Its specificity is not known.

Assay: immunoSEQ multiplex PCR; the TCRdb copy retains only in-frame clones and omits some. This table holds more than 85,000 clones, over 90% found once. Study outcomes and limitations: Mean clonality was about 0.12 in tumors and roughly 0.066 in blood, not significantly different.

The sample consisted of PBMCs. The V and J genes are TRBV5-6 and TRBJ2-1; a weak D match, TRBD2 (5 bases). This TCR was recovered from a human donor with pancreatic ductal adenocarcinoma. The CDR3 bases are TGTGCCAGCAGCCCCCCCCGGGGTGAGCAGTTCTTC. Protein: CASSPPRGEQFF.